The next 5 T cell receptor beta chains were all read from a single sample in a study of prognosis after radiotherapy for stage I lung cancer. From genomic DNA, two-round multiplex PCR was used to amplify TCR beta CDR3. It was primers specific to each TRBV and TRBJ gene that first-round PCR used. TCRdb analysed the multiplex PCR reads with MiXCR anew, one entry per CDR3 protein. Here the sample spans around 30,000 distinct CDR3 sequences, roughly a third being singletons. The source material was PBMCs, sampled before or after stereotactic body radiation therapy (not recorded which). The receptors originated from a donor aged 50 or older with non-small cell lung cancer.

Comment on this clonotype: A far larger clone is off by one base, so a read error is likely. The V gene is TRBV6-2 or TRBV6-3, the J gene TRBJ1-1; possible D gene TRBD1, 6 bases. Trimming removed 6 bases at V and 3 bases at J, with 11 bases between. The CDR3 is 13 residues long. Looked up from germline, CDR1 is MNHEY and CDR2 is SVGEGT. CDR3 amino acids: CASRFDRYTEAFF. CDR3 DNA sequence: TGTGCCAGCAGATTCGACAGGTACACTGAAGCTTTCTTT.

V usage is TRBV6-4 and J usage is TRBJ2-3; possible D gene TRBD1, 5 bases. Deletions cut 4 bases from V and 3 bases from J, with 8 bases between. This CDR3 region has 13 residues. Germline lookup yields CDR1 MRHNA and CDR2 SNTAGT. The CDR3 coding sequence is TGTGCCAGCAGTGCCCAGGGTACAGATACGCAGTATTTT. Protein sequence: CASSAQGTDTQYF.

This clonotype was found many times. This sequence joins TRBV6-1 and TRBJ1-4, with D tentatively TRBD1 (6 bases). V lost 6 bases and J lost 8, with 19 bases in between. CDR3 length: 15 amino acids. Germline-derived CDR1 and CDR2 are MNHNS and SASEGT. Here the CDR3 DNA reads TGTGCCAGCAGGACCACCGGGACACCTGTGGAAAAACTGTTTTTT. Translation gives CASRTTGTPVEKLFF.

This clonotype appeared many times. The chain couples TRBV19 to TRBJ2-7, with D perhaps TRBD1 (5 bases). The V end lost 1 base, the J end lost 3 bases, and 16 bases lay between the germline ends. CDR1 and CDR2 (germline): LNHDA, SQIVND (reference sequence). The CDR3 runs 16 residues. The CDR3 here is CASSIAAQGAVYEQYF. CDR3 in DNA: TGTGCCAGTAGTATAGCTGCGCAGGGTGCTGTCTACGAGCAGTACTTC.

This clonotype was seen once. The junction differs from germline at one of its ends, possibly a read error. The V and J genes are TRBV28 and TRBJ2-6, with D perhaps TRBD1 (5 bases). Germline V lookup: CDR1 MDHEN, CDR2 SYDVKM. This CDR3 has 15 residues. CDR3 amino acids: CASSIVGSGAYVLTF. The CDR3 nucleotides are TGTGCCAGCAGTATAGTGGGCTCTGGGGCCTACGTCCTGACTTTC.